Listed here are 9 T cell receptor beta chains from one sample, sequenced in a study of T-cell memory formation after mild COVID-19. MiXCR, run by TCRdb on the 5' RACE reads, gives a single entry per CDR3 protein. This sample has fewer than 700,000 distinct CDR3 sequences; roughly 17% occur once, and the top ten carry 12%. Sequencing input: PBMCs or a T cell subset sorted from them (not recorded which). Receptor source: an adult woman who had mild COVID-19 (a few samples of this study predate the infection). Cell type and time point are not known.

The chain combines TRBV5-1 with TRBJ2-1, with 8 bases matching TRBD1. Germline V gives CDR1 SGHRS, CDR2 YFSETQ. V lost 2 bases and J lost 8; bases outside the gene matches: 6. The CDR3 sequence is 14 residues long. CDR3 DNA sequence: TGCGCCAGCAGCTTCGGACAGGGTTGGGATGAGCAGTTCTTC. The encoded protein is CASSFGQGWDEQFF.

This clonotype showed up just a few times. CDR3 sequence: CSAPPGGNQPQHF. For the CDR3, the DNA is TGCAGTGCTCCCCCGGGGGGAAATCAGCCCCAGCATTTT. The gene calls are TRBV20-1 and TRBJ1-5, with a weak D call TRBD1 (5 bases). The CDR3 sequence is 13 residues long. The V end was cut by 5 bases, the J end by 4 bases, with 12 bases between. Germline V gives CDR1 DFQATT, CDR2 SNEGSKA (reference sequence).

The chain has TRBV12-3 or TRBV12-4 and TRBJ2-3; D might be TRBD2 (6 bases). The length of the CDR3 is 13 residues. The V and J ends lost 7 bases and 11 bases respectively, with 19 bases between them. CDR3 bases: TGTGCCAGCACCACCGGGGGACTGTTTGGGCAGTATTTT. It codes for CASTTGGLFGQYF.

About this clonotype: This sequence may be a read error, since a much larger clone differs from it by one base. The genes are TRBV4-1 and TRBJ2-7; D gene uncertain. Germline V gene lookup returns CDR1 MGHRA and CDR2 YSYEKL. There are 13 residues in the CDR3. Between the trimmed V and J ends, which lost 4 bases and 3 bases, there was a span of 10 bases. The DNA for the CDR3 is TGCGCCAGCAGCCGAGCACCGATCTACGAGCAGTACTTC. Translating it yields CASSRAPIYEQYF.

In DNA form, the CDR3 reads TGTGCTAGTGGTTTGGTTGGGAAGGAGGGGACAGGGGCGCCCGGGGAGCTGTTTTTT. It codes for CASGLVGKEGTGAPGELFF. The gene calls are TRBV12-5 and TRBJ2-2; 10 nucleotides agree with TRBD1. V trimming: 0 bases; J trimming: 6 bases; junction bases outside the gene matches: 13. The germline CDR1 and CDR2 sequences are LGHNT and FRNRAP. The CDR3 consists of 19 residues.

The chain employs TRBV4-2 and TRBJ2-2; D possibly matches TRBD1 or TRBD2 (5 bases each). Germline lookup yields CDR1 LGHNA and CDR2 YNFKEQ. V lost 8 bases and J lost 4, with 26 bases in between. The CDR3 runs 18 residues. Here the CDR3 reads CASRKGVLGAVGTGELFF. Here the CDR3 DNA reads TGTGCCAGCCGTAAAGGGGTTCTAGGAGCGGTGGGCACCGGGGAGCTGTTTTTT.

This rearrangement joins TRBV5-4 to TRBJ1-1; D might be TRBD1 (6 bases). V lost 0 bases and J lost 4, with 13 bases in between. The CDR3 has 15 residues. Germline V gene data show CDR1 as SGHNT and CDR2 as YYREEE (reference sequence). CDR3 sequence (DNA): TGTGCCAGCAGCTTGGACAGGGTCCCTACCACTGAAGCTTTCTTT. It is translated as CASSLDRVPTTEAFF. Full variable domain (rest looked up from reference TRBV5-4 and TRBJ1-1): ETGVTQSPTHLIKTRGQQVTLRCSSQSGHNTVSWYQQALGQGPQFIFQYYREEENGRGNFPPRFSGLQFPNYSSELNVNALELDDSALYLCASSLDRVPTTEAFFGQGTRLTVV.

This chain connects TRBV7-9 to TRBJ2-3, with D maybe TRBD1 (6 bases). The V gene's germline CDR1 is SEHNR and CDR2 FQNEAQ (reference sequence). V lost 3 bases, J lost 1 base, and 17 bases lay in between. The CDR3 totals 17 residues. The CDR3 loop reads CASSFKNRERGTDTQYF. The DNA for the CDR3 is TGTGCCAGCAGCTTCAAGAACAGGGAGAGGGGCACAGATACGCAGTATTTT.

This clonotype was counted a few times. This chain connects TRBV7-2 to TRBJ1-2, with 9 bases identical to TRBD1. The germline V gene encodes CDR1 SGHTA and CDR2 FQGNSA. The CDR3 has 15 amino acids. V trimming: 5 bases; J trimming: 9 bases; junction bases outside the gene matches: 13. Written as DNA, the CDR3 is TGTGCCAGCAGCCTTCACAGGGGGCTTAAACAGAGCTACACCTTC. Its translation is CASSLHRGLKQSYTF.